This T cell receptor beta chain was observed in a study of CD8 T cells in ankylosing spondylitis. Study-wide findings and caveats: Matched ankylosing spondylitis synovial fluid reportedly showed significant enrichment of disease-linked clones. In ankylosing spondylitis blood, a motif of fewer than 10 highly homologous TCR beta variants appeared characteristic. Relatively scarce in peripheral blood, disease-linked clones were CD8+.

Generation of TCR beta libraries employed quantitative 5'-RACE incorporating molecular barcodes. TCRdb recomputed calls from the 5' RACE reads with MiXCR, one row per CDR3 protein. The sample records a few hundred thousand distinct CDR3 sequences, 18% being singletons. The CDR3 is 14 residues long. Germline V gene data show CDR1 as SGHRS and CDR2 as YFSETQ. V dropped 4 bases and J dropped 4; count of bases not matched to a gene: 2. Ten or more counts support this clonotype. Its antigen is still unknown. The V gene is TRBV5-1, the J gene TRBJ2-7, with 13 nucleotides matching TRBD2. This clonotype originated in a male donor with ankylosing spondylitis or in good health (not recorded which). Sequenced material: blood, either unsorted or a sorted T cell fraction (not recorded which). CDR3 region: CASSRTSGGYEQYF. CDR3 nucleotides: TGCGCCAGCAGCCGGACTAGCGGGGGATACGAGCAGTACTTC.